The present TCR beta chain was sequenced within a study of CD8+CD57+ T cells in acquired aplastic anemia. Study-wide background: The mean DNA yield obtained from sorted CD4+ and CD8+ cells came to around 3 ug.

Many counts were recorded for this clonotype. Template material for TCR beta VDJ and CDR3 profiling consisted of genomic DNA. TCRdb re-called the reads through MiXCR, storing one row per CDR3 protein. The repertoire holds about 270,000 distinct CDR3 sequences, with roughly half as singletons. The source of this sequence is a human donor with severe aplastic anemia or a healthy control (not recorded which). The source material was sorted CD4+, CD8+, or CD8+CD57+ T cells (not recorded which) from PBMCs.

The CDR3: CASSIRQGGNNEQFF. CDR3 coding DNA: TGTGCCAGTAGTATACGACAGGGAGGGAACAATGAGCAGTTCTTC. The chain combines TRBV19 with TRBJ2-1; D assignment may be TRBD1 or TRBD2 (7 bases each). The CDR3 sequence is 15 residues long. Trimming took 2 bases from V and 5 from J, leaving 13 bases between them. CDR1 is LNHDA and CDR2 is SQIVND in the germline V gene (reference sequence).